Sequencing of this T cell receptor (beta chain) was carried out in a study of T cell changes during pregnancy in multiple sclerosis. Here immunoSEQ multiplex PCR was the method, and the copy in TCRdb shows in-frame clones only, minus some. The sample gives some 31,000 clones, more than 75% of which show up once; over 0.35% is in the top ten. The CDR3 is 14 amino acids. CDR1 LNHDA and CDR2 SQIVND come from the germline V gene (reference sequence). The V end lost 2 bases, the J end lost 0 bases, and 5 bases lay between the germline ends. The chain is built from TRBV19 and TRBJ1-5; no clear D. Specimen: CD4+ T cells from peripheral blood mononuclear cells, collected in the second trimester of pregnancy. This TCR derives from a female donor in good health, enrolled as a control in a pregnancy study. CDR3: CASSIHSSNQPQHF. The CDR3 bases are TGTGCCAGTAGTATACACAGTAGCAATCAGCCCCAGCATTTT.